A single sample is the source of the 14 T cell receptor beta chains below, sequenced in a study of T cell responses to AZD1222 COVID-19 vaccine (dated by TCRdb to the early 2020s). The sample's time point, from its label and the paper: baseline before first vaccination. The library relied on the immunoSEQ multiplex PCR assay. TCRdb took over this immuneACCESS table, retaining in-frame rearrangements with V and J assigned. Such tables are incomplete; in checked studies, under half of the missing clones stem from an unresolved V gene, and the remainder is unexplained. The sample data list approximately 80,000 clones, and about 87% of these were observed just once. Clones ranked in the top ten supply 5.7% of the sample. The source material was peripheral blood, sampled on day 0 of AZD1222 vaccination. The source is an adult in good health.

This chain links TRBV7-2 with TRBJ1-1, with D perhaps TRBD1 (5 bases). This CDR3 has 15 residues. The ends were cut back, 5 bases at V and 1 base at J, with 14 bases in the middle. Germline V gene lookup returns CDR1 SGHTA and CDR2 FQGNSA. CDR3 sequence: CASSPRGGSNTEAFF. In DNA form, the CDR3 reads TGTGCCAGCAGCCCCCGGGGGGGGTCGAACACTGAAGCTTTCTTT.

This clone appeared once. The rearrangement links TRBV7-8 to TRBJ1-2; D is undetermined. The CDR3 has 13 amino acids. Trimming pared 1 base from V and 5 bases from J, leaving 8 bases between. CDR1 is SGHVS, CDR2 FQNEAQ, per germline. CDR3 protein: CASSLEGIYGYTF. The CDR3 nucleotides are TGTGCCAGCAGCTTAGAGGGTATTTATGGCTACACCTTC.

The J gene is TRBJ1-2, the V gene TRBV5-8, with 9 bases that match TRBD1. The CDR3 has 16 amino acids. Germline V gives CDR1 SGHTS, CDR2 YDEGEE. V shed 4 bases and J 0 bases; nucleotides not matched to a gene: 7. CDR3: CASSAGTGITNYGYTF. Here the CDR3 DNA reads TGTGCCAGCAGCGCCGGGACAGGGATTACTAACTATGGCTACACCTTC. Filled out from reference TRBV5-8 and TRBJ1-2, the complete variable domain reads EAGVTQSPTHLIKTRGQQATLRCSPISGHTSVYWYQQALGLGLQFLLWYDEGEERNRGNFPPRFSGRQFPNYSSELNVNALELEDSALYLCASSAGTGITNYGYTFGSGTRLTVV.

V gene TRBV7-3 combines with J gene TRBJ2-2; 8 bases agree with TRBD1. From germline, CDR1 is SGHTA and CDR2 FQGTGA. CDR3 length equals 15 residues. With 3 bases clipped from V and 7 bases from J, the junction kept 7 bases outside the gene matches. The CDR3 DNA reads TGTGCCAGCAGCTTTCCAGGGGGCCAGGGCGGGGAGCTGTTTTTT. Translation gives CASSFPGGQGGELFF.

This clone was counted once. This chain joins TRBV5-6 and TRBJ1-6, with 8 positions matching TRBD1. CDR1 and CDR2 (germline): SGHDT, YYEEEE. This CDR3 spans 16 amino acids. Trimming removed 4 bases from V and 7 bases from J; junction bases left unmatched: 10. The chain's CDR3 is CASSRRTGGRNSPLHF. The CDR3 coding sequence is TGTGCCAGCAGCCGGCGAACAGGGGGTCGGAATTCACCCCTCCACTTT.

The chain is built from TRBV7-2 and TRBJ1-2; maybe TRBD1 (5 bases). Trimming took 5 bases from V and 5 from J, leaving 15 bases between them. Germline V lookup: CDR1 SGHTA, CDR2 FQGNSA. The CDR3 runs to 14 residues. For the CDR3, the DNA is TGTGCCAGCAGCCCACATGAGGGGTGGTATGGCTACACCTTC. Translated, it gives CASSPHEGWYGYTF.

The J gene is TRBJ1-3, the V gene TRBV5-6, with a possible D match to TRBD1 (5 bases). Germline assignment: CDR1 SGHDT and CDR2 YYEEEE. The CDR3 consists of 16 residues. Trimming stripped 1 base from V and 4 bases from J, with 15 bases between. The CDR3: CASSLFGEGKGNTIYF. The CDR3 DNA reads TGTGCCAGCAGCTTGTTTGGAGAGGGGAAAGGAAACACCATATATTTT.

The chain carries TRBV7-2 and TRBJ1-1; D is possibly TRBD1 (5 bases). Between the trimmed V and J ends, which lost 4 bases and 5 bases, there was a span of 14 bases. The CDR3 contains 14 residues. Germline V lookup: CDR1 SGHTA, CDR2 FQGNSA. DNA of the CDR3: TGTGCCAGCAGCTCCGCCGGGGCCAGGACTGAAGCTTTCTTT. Translating gives CASSSAGARTEAFF.

This chain links TRBV12-3 or TRBV12-4 with TRBJ2-2; D remains ambiguous. V was cut by 6 bases and J by 6 bases, with 8 bases left in between. The CDR3 spans 12 residues. Here the CDR3 DNA reads TGTGCCAGCAGACCTGACTCCGGGGAGCTGTTTTTT. Residues: CASRPDSGELFF.

The genes are TRBV19 and TRBJ1-4; a weak D match, TRBD1 (5 bases). The CDR3 spans 13 residues. Germline CDR1 and CDR2: LNHDA and SQIVND (reference sequence). The V end lost 6 bases, the J end lost 4 bases, and 9 bases lay between the germline ends. CDR3 nucleotides: TGTGCCAGTAGGGGGCGGCTTAATGAAAAACTGTTTTTT. Amino acids: CASRGRLNEKLFF.

V and J are TRBV11-2 and TRBJ2-3, with 14 bases lining up with TRBD2. The germline V gene encodes CDR1 SGHAT and CDR2 FQNNGV. This CDR3 is 18 amino acids long. V was clipped by 1 base and J by 2 bases; unmatched bases: 5. The CDR3 here is CASSLGWTSGGLTDTQYF. CDR3 in DNA: TGTGCCAGCAGCTTAGGTTGGACTAGCGGGGGGCTCACAGATACGCAGTATTTT.

The genes are TRBV5-6 and TRBJ2-1, with D perhaps TRBD1 or TRBD2 (7 bases each). V lost 4 bases and J 8 bases, leaving 28 bases between the germline ends. CDR1 and CDR2 from the germline V gene are SGHDT and YYEEEE. The CDR3 totals 18 residues. The CDR3 loop reads CASSPIISGRGRVDEQFF. The CDR3 DNA follows: TGTGCCAGCAGCCCCATCATAAGTGGGAGGGGGCGAGTGGATGAGCAGTTCTTC.

This clone was observed once. V and J are TRBV5-4 and TRBJ2-7; no clear D gene. V was pared by 0 bases and J by 3 bases, with 7 bases between. CDR3 length equals 13 residues. Germline-derived CDR1 and CDR2 are SGHNT and YYREEE (reference sequence). CDR3 sequence (DNA): TGTGCCAGCAGCTTGGGGGCAGTCTACGAGCAGTACTTC. Its protein product is CASSLGAVYEQYF.

The chain recombines TRBV6-5 with TRBJ1-1; D is ambiguous. The CDR3 loop spans 14 amino acids. V dropped 6 bases and J dropped 3 bases, with 14 bases sitting between them. From germline, CDR1 is MNHEY and CDR2 SVGAGI. The CDR3: CASSEPGLYTEAFF. CDR3 coding DNA: TGTGCCAGCAGCGAGCCCGGACTCTACACTGAAGCTTTCTTT.